This TCR beta chain was recovered during a study of T cell changes during pregnancy in multiple sclerosis. CDR3 size: 15 residues. Deletions cut 6 bases from V and 4 bases from J, with 18 bases between. Germline CDR1 and CDR2: KGHSH and LQKENI. Assay: immunoSEQ multiplex PCR; the TCRdb copy retains only in-frame clones and omits some. The data hold around 68,000 clones, with around 90% observed a single time. Sequencing used CD4+ T cells from peripheral blood mononuclear cells, obtained before pregnancy. The chain is built from TRBV18 and TRBJ1-1; possibly TRBD1 for D (6 bases). This receptor was taken from a female donor with multiple sclerosis, enrolled in a pregnancy study. CDR3 region: CASSVRGGRGTEAFF. In nucleotides, the CDR3 is TGTGCCAGCTCCGTGAGGGGGGGCCGGGGCACTGAAGCTTTCTTT. The entire variable domain, with the rest obtained from reference TRBV18 and TRBJ1-1, is as follows: NAGVMQNPRHLVRRRGQEARLRCSPMKGHSHVYWYRQLPEEGLKFMVYLQKENIIDESGMPKERFSAEFPKEGPSILRIQQVVRGDSAAYFCASSVRGGRGTEAFFGQGTRLTVV.